The TCR beta chain under discussion was sequenced for a study of cytomegalovirus exposure and HLA in healthy donors. Study-wide results and caveats: Some V segments (TRBV6-2 and TRBV6-3 among them) were excluded as indistinguishable. Presence/absence analyses assumed roughly uniform sequencing depth across donors. Immune exposure information available was restricted to CMV serostatus.

To note about this clone: Its matching antigen is unknown.

The PCR contained 60 Vbeta and 13 Jbeta primers. TCRdb's table, derived via immunoSEQ multiplex PCR, lists solely in-frame clones and lacks some. The table includes about 110,000 clones, 82% detected once. This CDR3 comprises 15 residues. Trimming stripped 8 bases from V and 1 base from J, with 17 bases between. CDR1 SNHLY and CDR2 FYNNEI come from the germline V gene. The V call is TRBV2, the J call TRBJ1-1; D gene ambiguous. The TCR was taken from a man aged 25-45 years in good health and CMV-seropositive. Sequenced material: PBMCs. The CDR3 region is CASLYYTSGNTEAFF. The CDR3 nucleotides are TGTGCCAGCCTGTACTATACGAGCGGGAACACTGAAGCTTTCTTT.